What follows are 15 T cell receptor beta chains derived from one specimen sequenced in a study of T cell responses to AZD1222 COVID-19 vaccine. The table came from immunoSEQ multiplex PCR; TCRdb's copy has only in-frame clones and leaves some out. The table shows roughly 150,000 clones, with roughly 85% occurring only once. Sequencing was performed on peripheral blood, taken on day 0 of AZD1222 vaccination. These receptors were taken from an adult in good health.

The J gene is TRBJ2-7, the V gene TRBV12-3 or TRBV12-4; no clear D. The ends were cut back, 5 bases at V and 7 bases at J, with 12 bases in the middle. This CDR3 spans 12 amino acids. This chain's CDR3 is CASSLRTVEQYF. CDR3 coding DNA: TGTGCCAGCAGTCTAAGGACGGTAGAGCAGTACTTC.

The rearrangement uses TRBV24-1 and TRBJ1-2; no firm D call. Trimming shortened V by 2 bases and J by 2 bases, and 11 bases separated the two germline ends. This CDR3 comprises 15 residues. The germline CDR1 and CDR2 sequences are KGHDR and SFDVKD. CDR3 in DNA: TGTGCCACCAGTGATTCTCGGGAGGCAAACTATGGCTACACCTTC. This sequence encodes CATSDSREANYGYTF.

The CDR3 sequence is CASSDPRRGQAIDTQYF. Here the CDR3 DNA reads TGTGCCAGCAGTGACCCTCGGAGGGGACAGGCTATAGATACGCAGTATTTT. The V call is TRBV25-1, the J call TRBJ2-3, with 8 bases identical to TRBD1. Germline V gene lookup returns CDR1 MGHDK and CDR2 SYGVNS. V gave up 3 bases and J gave up 5 bases; unmatched junction bases: 13. The CDR3 has 17 amino acids.

This clone was seen a handful of times. This rearrangement joins TRBV7-9 to TRBJ2-7; D is undetermined. CDR3 length: 16 amino acids. Trimming took off 1 base at V and 0 bases at J, with 13 bases between the two ends. Germline CDR1 and CDR2: SEHNR and FQNEAQ (reference sequence). The CDR3 DNA follows: TGTGCCAGCAGCTTAGGATACGGCAGGAGCTCCTACGAGCAGTACTTC. Translated, it gives CASSLGYGRSSYEQYF.

The chain combines TRBV5-1 with TRBJ1-1, with D unclear. CDR1 SGHRS and CDR2 YFSETQ come from the germline V gene. The CDR3 consists of 13 residues. V dropped 4 bases and J dropped 0 bases, with 7 bases sitting between them. The CDR3 sequence: CASSEQLNTEAFF. The CDR3 DNA reads as TGCGCCAGCAGCGAACAGCTGAACACTGAAGCTTTCTTT.

The chain carries TRBV25-1 and TRBJ1-4, with 7 bases matching TRBD1. The CDR3 runs 17 residues. CDR1 and CDR2 (germline): MGHDK, SYGVNS. Trimming took 1 base from V and 6 from J; bases not matched to a gene: 11. The CDR3 nucleotides read TGTGCCAGCAGTGAATTGGGGACAGTTATGTCTCATGAAAAACTGTTTTTT. It yields the protein CASSELGTVMSHEKLFF. Full variable domain (outside the CDR3, taken from reference TRBV25-1 and TRBJ1-4): EADIYQTPRYLVIGTGKKITLECSQTMGHDKMYWYQQDPGMELHLIHYSYGVNSTEKGDLSSESTVSRIRTEHFPLTLESARPSHTSQYLCASSELGTVMSHEKLFFGSGTQLSVL.

This chain uses TRBV28 with TRBJ2-2; 9 nucleotides agree with TRBD1. Germline CDR1 is MDHEN and CDR2 is SYDVKM. The V gene end was trimmed by 6 bases and the J gene end by 6 bases; junction bases not matched to a gene: 2. The CDR3 contains 13 residues. CDR3 nucleotide sequence: TGTGCCAGCAGGCGGACAGGGGCCGGGGAGCTGTTTTTT. Its translation: CASRRTGAGELFF.

CDR3 sequence (DNA): TGTGCCAGCAGCCTACTTCATGGGGCTGAAGCTTTCTTT. Translated: CASSLLHGAEAFF. The chain links TRBV3-1 (or the pseudogene TRBV3-2) to TRBJ1-1; D gene uncertain. The CDR3 is 13 residues long. Germline-derived CDR1 and CDR2 are LGHDT and YNNKEL (reference sequence). Trimming stripped 4 bases from V and 6 bases from J, with 12 bases between.

The chain links TRBV4-2 to TRBJ1-2; D unresolved. The germline gives CDR1 LGHNA, CDR2 YNFKEQ. The CDR3 loop spans 12 amino acids. V lost 0 bases and J lost 7, with 6 bases in between. CDR3 sequence (DNA): TGTGCCAGCAGCCAAGAATCGGGTGGCTACACCTTC. Encoded protein: CASSQESGGYTF.

V is TRBV29-1 and J is TRBJ1-1; D ambiguous. The ends were cut back, 5 bases at V and 0 bases at J, with 13 bases in the middle. The CDR3 has 14 amino acids. Per germline, CDR1 SQVTM and CDR2 ANQGSEA. The DNA of the CDR3 is TGCAGCGTTAGCCCGGGATTACTGAACACTGAAGCTTTCTTT. Encoded protein: CSVSPGLLNTEAFF.

The V gene is TRBV5-8, the J gene TRBJ1-2; 10 bases align to TRBD1. CDR3 length equals 15 residues. From germline, CDR1 is SGHTS and CDR2 YDEGEE. The ends lost 3 bases at V and 7 bases at J; junction bases unmatched: 9. The CDR3 loop reads CASSSGQGIGSGYTF. DNA for the CDR3: TGTGCCAGCAGCTCGGGACAGGGGATCGGGAGTGGCTACACCTTC.

The chain uses TRBV4-2 and TRBJ2-3; D unresolved. V was cut by 3 bases and J by 2 bases, with 21 bases left in between. The CDR3 length is 18 residues. CDR1 LGHNA and CDR2 YNFKEQ come from the germline V gene. CDR3 in DNA: TGTGCCAGCAGCCACCCCCTCCGGGCCTCTGGCGACACAGATACGCAGTATTTT. It translates to CASSHPLRASGDTDTQYF.

CDR3 nucleotide sequence: TGTGCCAGCAGGGGACTAGCGGCCTACAATGAGCAGTTCTTC. It encodes CASRGLAAYNEQFF. The J gene is TRBJ2-1, the V gene TRBV6-5; 11 bases agree with TRBD2. The CDR3 runs to 14 residues. The V segment lost 6 bases and the J segment 2 bases; nucleotides outside the gene matches: 0. The germline V gene encodes CDR1 MNHEY and CDR2 SVGAGI.

The chain has TRBV19 and TRBJ2-5; D is unclear. From germline, CDR1 is LNHDA and CDR2 SQIVND (reference sequence). The CDR3 loop spans 13 amino acids. The ends were cut back, 2 bases at V and 5 bases at J, with 9 bases in the middle. This CDR3 is CASSISKRETQYF. CDR3 nucleotides: TGTGCCAGTAGTATAAGCAAGAGGGAGACCCAGTACTTC.

The chain recombines TRBV30 with TRBJ1-1; weak D call: TRBD1 (5 bases). The CDR3 length is 15 residues. Trimming took off 0 bases at V and 3 bases at J, with 14 bases between the two ends. Germline V lookup: CDR1 GTSNPN, CDR2 SVGIG (reference sequence). CDR3 sequence: CAWSVLGGWDTEAFF. The CDR3 coding sequence is TGTGCCTGGAGTGTACTTGGGGGTTGGGACACTGAAGCTTTCTTT.